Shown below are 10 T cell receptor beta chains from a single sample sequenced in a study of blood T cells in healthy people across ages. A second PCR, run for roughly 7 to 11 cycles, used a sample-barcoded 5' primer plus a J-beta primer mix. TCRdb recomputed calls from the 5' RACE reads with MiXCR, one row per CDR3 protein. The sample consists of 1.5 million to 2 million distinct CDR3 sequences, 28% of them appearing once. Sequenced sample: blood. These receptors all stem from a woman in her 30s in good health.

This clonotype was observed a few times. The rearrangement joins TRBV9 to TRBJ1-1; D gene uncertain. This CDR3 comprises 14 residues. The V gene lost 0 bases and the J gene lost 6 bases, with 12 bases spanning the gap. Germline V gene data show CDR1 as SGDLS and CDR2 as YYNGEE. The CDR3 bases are TGTGCCAGCAGCGTAGCTCCCGGGGAGGCTGAAGCTTTCTTT. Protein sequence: CASSVAPGEAEAFF. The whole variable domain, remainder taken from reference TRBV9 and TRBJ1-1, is DSGVTQTPKHLITATGQRVTLRCSPRSGDLSVYWYQQSLDQGLQFLIQYYNGEERAKGNILERFSAQQFPDLHSELNLSSLELGDSALYFCASSVAPGEAEAFFGQGTRLTVV.

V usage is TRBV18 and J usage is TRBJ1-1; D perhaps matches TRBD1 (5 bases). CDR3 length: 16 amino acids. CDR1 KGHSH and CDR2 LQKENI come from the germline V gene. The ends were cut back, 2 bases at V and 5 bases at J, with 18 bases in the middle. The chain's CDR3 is CASSPNQGPVLTEAFF. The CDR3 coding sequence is TGTGCCAGCTCACCAAATCAGGGCCCGGTTTTGACTGAAGCTTTCTTT.

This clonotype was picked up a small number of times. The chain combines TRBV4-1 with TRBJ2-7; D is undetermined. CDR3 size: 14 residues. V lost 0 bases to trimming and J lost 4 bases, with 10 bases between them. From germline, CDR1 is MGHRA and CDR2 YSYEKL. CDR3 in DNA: TGCGCCAGCAGCCAAGACGACGGAGCGTACGAGCAGTACTTC. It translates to CASSQDDGAYEQYF.

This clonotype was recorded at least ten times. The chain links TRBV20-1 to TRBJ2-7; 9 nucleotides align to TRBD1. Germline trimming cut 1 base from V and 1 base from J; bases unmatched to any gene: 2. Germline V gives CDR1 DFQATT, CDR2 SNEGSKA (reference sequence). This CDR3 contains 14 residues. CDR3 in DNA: TGCAGTGCTAGAGGACAGGGGGGGTCCTACGAGCAGTACTTC. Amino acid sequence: CSARGQGGSYEQYF.

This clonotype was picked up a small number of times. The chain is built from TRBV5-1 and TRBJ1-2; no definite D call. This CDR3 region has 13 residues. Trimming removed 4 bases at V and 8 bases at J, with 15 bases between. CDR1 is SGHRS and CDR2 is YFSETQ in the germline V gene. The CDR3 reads CASSAGGVGGYTF. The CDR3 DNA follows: TGCGCCAGCAGCGCCGGCGGGGTGGGAGGCTACACCTTC.

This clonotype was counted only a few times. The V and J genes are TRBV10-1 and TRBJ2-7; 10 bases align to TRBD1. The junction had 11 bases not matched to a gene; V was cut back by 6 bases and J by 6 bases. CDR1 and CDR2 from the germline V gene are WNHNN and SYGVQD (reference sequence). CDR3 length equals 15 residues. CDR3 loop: CASSAEGQGLSEQYF. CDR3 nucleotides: TGCGCCAGCAGCGCGGAGGGACAGGGGCTTAGCGAGCAGTACTTC.

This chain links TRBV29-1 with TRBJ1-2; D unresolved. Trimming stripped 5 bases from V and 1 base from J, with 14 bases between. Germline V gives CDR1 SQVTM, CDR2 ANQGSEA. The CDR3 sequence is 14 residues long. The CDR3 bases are TGCAGCGTTAACTCTCCAGCAATTAACTATGGCTACACCTTC. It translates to CSVNSPAINYGYTF.

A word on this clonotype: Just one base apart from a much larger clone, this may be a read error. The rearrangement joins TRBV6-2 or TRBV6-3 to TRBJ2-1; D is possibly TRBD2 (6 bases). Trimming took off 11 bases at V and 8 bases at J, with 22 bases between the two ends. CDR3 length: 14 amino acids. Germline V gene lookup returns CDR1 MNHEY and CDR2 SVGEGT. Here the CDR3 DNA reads TGTGCCGGCAATATAGCGGTTTGGGGCCATGAGCAGTTCTTC. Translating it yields CAGNIAVWGHEQFF.

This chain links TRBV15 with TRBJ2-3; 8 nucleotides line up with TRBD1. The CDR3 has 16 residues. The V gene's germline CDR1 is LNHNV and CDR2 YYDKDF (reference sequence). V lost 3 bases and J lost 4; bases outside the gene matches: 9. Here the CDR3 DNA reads TGTGCCACCAGCAGGCCGACAGGGGCACGTGCAGATACGCAGTATTTT. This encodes CATSRPTGARADTQYF.

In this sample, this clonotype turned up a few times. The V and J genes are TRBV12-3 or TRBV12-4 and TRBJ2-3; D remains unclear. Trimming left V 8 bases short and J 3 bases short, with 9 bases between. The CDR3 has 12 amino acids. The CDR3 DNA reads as TGTGCCAGCCGGTGGTTTACAGATACGCAGTATTTT. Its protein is CASRWFTDTQYF.